Sequencing of this T cell receptor beta chain was carried out in a study of shared clonotypes between healthy human individuals. Data came from immunoSEQ multiplex PCR; TCRdb stores just in-frame clones and leaves some out. This sample has around 2,000,000 clones, with about 95% found just once. V lost 0 bases to trimming and J lost 6 bases; unmatched junction nucleotides: 6. The CDR3 totals 15 residues. Germline CDR1 LGHNT, CDR2 FRNRAP. CD45RO-negative, CCR7-positively selected cells formed the naive CD8 fraction, excluding terminally differentiated effector memory CD45RA+ cells. Study conclusions and caveats: Shared clonotypes across all four donors exceeded non-shared ones in generation probability.

A remark on this clone: Its antigen is undetermined.

The sequence was obtained from a man aged 18 to 30 in good health. This chain joins TRBV12-5 and TRBJ2-3; 7 bases are a match to TRBD2. Specimen: naive CD8+ T cells sorted from blood. The CDR3 DNA is TGTGCTAGTGGTTTGGTACTAGCGAAAGGGGATACGCAGTATTTT. This encodes CASGLVLAKGDTQYF.